Listed below are T cell receptor beta chains from one sample, sequenced in a study of glioma-infiltrating T cells. MiXCR was run by TCRdb on the multiplex PCR reads, yielding one entry per CDR3 protein. The sample includes some 160,000 distinct CDR3 sequences, around 40% of them seen just once. Sequencing used glioma tissue, nonneoplastic brain tissue, or PBMCs (not recorded which). The origin of the receptors is a human donor with low-grade glioma or glioblastoma, undergoing nonglioma brain surgery, or in good health (not recorded which). The CDR3 runs from the conserved cysteine through the conserved F or W. D genes are given only for firm matches. Expanded clones are given a class, and other clones once, few, many or no size at all.

clone_size	j_call	d_call	v_call	cdr3_nt	cdr3_aa
-	TRBJ2-7	TRBD1	TRBV12-3/TRBV12-4	TGTGCCAGCAGTCAAGGACAGGCCCGCTCCTACGAGCAGTACTTC	CASSQGQARSYEQYF
-	TRBJ2-3	-	TRBV11-2	TGTGCCAGAAGCCAGATCCCTAGCACAGATAAGCAGTATTTT	CARSQIPSTDKQYF
many	TRBJ2-1	TRBD2	TRBV2	TGTGCCAGCAGTGTACGGACTAGCGGGGCCCACAATGAGCAGTTCTTC	CASSVRTSGAHNEQFF
many	TRBJ2-5	TRBD1	TRBV20-1	TGCAGTGCGCTCGCTCCGGGACAGGGGCGGGAGACCCAGTACTTC	CSALAPGQGRETQYF
-	TRBJ2-3	-	TRBV11-2	TGTGCCAGCAGCCGCCAACCGGGGGGCGGGGATACGCAGTATTTT	CASSRQPGGGDTQYF
-	TRBJ2-5	-	TRBV6-1	TGTGCCAGCAGTCCTACTAGCAAAGAGGGGACCCAGTACTTC	CASSPTSKEGTQYF
many	TRBJ2-7	-	TRBV10-3	TGTGCCATCAGTGAGTCTGGAGGGAACGAGCAGTACTTC	CAISESGGNEQYF
-	TRBJ2-1	TRBD2	TRBV18	TGTGCCAGCTCATCCGGGGCTAGCGGATACAATGAGCAGTTCTTC	CASSSGASGYNEQFF
-	TRBJ2-3	-	TRBV11-2	TGTGCCAGCAGCTTATCCGGGTTGGACACAGATACGCAGTATTTT	CASSLSGLDTDTQYF
-	TRBJ2-3	-	TRBV3-1	TGTGCCAGCAGCAAAATTCCTACGGATACGCAGTATTTT	CASSKIPTDTQYF
many	TRBJ2-7	TRBD1	TRBV7-8	TGTGCCAGCAGCCCCGTTGGGGACAGCGACTACGAGCAGTACTTC	CASSPVGDSDYEQYF
many	TRBJ2-3	-	TRBV24-1	TGTGCCACCAGTGAGCAGGGGTTAGATACGCAGTATTTT	CATSEQGLDTQYF
-	TRBJ2-6	-	TRBV20-1	TGCAGTGCTAGAGATCACAGTTCTGCAGGGGACAACGTCCTGACTTTC	CSARDHSSAGDNVLTF
many	TRBJ1-5	-	TRBV28	TGTGCCAGCAGTCTTTTCGCAGGGGTCACCAATCAGCCCCAGCATTTT	CASSLFAGVTNQPQHF
-	TRBJ2-2	-	TRBV19	TGTGCCAGTACTATGATGCGGCAGACGAACACCGGGGAGCTGTTTTTT	CASTMMRQTNTGELFF
few	TRBJ1-5	-	TRBV29-1	TGCAGCGTTCGGGACGGCGGCAATCAGCCCCAGCATTTT	CSVRDGGNQPQHF
once	TRBJ2-1	-	TRBV20-1	TGCAGTGCTAGAGATCTTGTCGATGGAGAGCAGTTCTTC	CSARDLVDGEQFF
few	TRBJ2-1	TRBD2	TRBV2	TGTGCCAGCGGGGAAGGACTAGCGGGAGGTCGACCCAATGAGCAGTTCTTC	CASGEGLAGGRPNEQFF
many	TRBJ2-3	-	TRBV20-1	TGCAGTGCCGGATTTAGCGGCACAGATACGCAGTATTTT	CSAGFSGTDTQYF
-	TRBJ2-7	TRBD2	TRBV2	TGTGCCAGCAGTGACGGGCTAGCGGGATCCTACGAGCAGTACTTC	CASSDGLAGSYEQYF
few	TRBJ1-1	TRBD1	TRBV19	TGTGCCAGTAGTAGGGACAGGGGAGGAACTGAAGCTTTCTTT	CASSRDRGGTEAFF
-	TRBJ1-5	TRBD1	TRBV4-1	TGCGCCAGCATCCCTACCGACAGGGGGGATCAGCCCCAGCATTTT	CASIPTDRGDQPQHF
many	TRBJ1-1	-	TRBV3-1	TGTGCCAGCAGCCAAGTCATGAACACTGAAGCTTTCTTT	CASSQVMNTEAFF
-	TRBJ1-5	-	TRBV19	TGTGCCAGTAGTACTAGGGGGGATCAGCCCCAGCATTTT	CASSTRGDQPQHF
many	TRBJ2-3	TRBD1	TRBV28	TGTGCCAGCAGTACGGGACAGGGGATGGGCACAGATACGCAGTATTTT	CASSTGQGMGTDTQYF
many	TRBJ2-3	-	TRBV27	TGTGCCAGCAGTTCAAGCGGGTTAAGCACAGATACGCAGTATTTT	CASSSSGLSTDTQYF
many	TRBJ1-5	-	TRBV7-9	TGTGCCAGCAGCTTATCACAGGAACAGCCCCAGCATTTT	CASSLSQEQPQHF
-	TRBJ1-5	TRBD1	TRBV6-1	TGTGCCAGCAACCGGGGACAGGGACATCAGCCCCAGCATTTT	CASNRGQGHQPQHF
-	TRBJ1-5	-	TRBV28	TGTGCCAGCACCAGGGACCCTCGCAATCAGCCCCACCATTTT	CASTRDPRNQPHHF
many	TRBJ1-1	TRBD1	TRBV7-9	TGTGCCAGCAGCCTAGGGGGACAGGAGAACGCTGAAGCTTTCTTT	CASSLGGQENAEAFF
many	TRBJ2-5	-	TRBV7-9	TGTGCCAGCTCCGAGGTCCTCCAAGAGACCCAGTACTTC	CASSEVLQETQYF
few	TRBJ2-3	-	TRBV7-9	TGTGCCAGCAGCCCGCCAGGGCGGGGCACAGATACGCAGTATTTT	CASSPPGRGTDTQYF